Presented here are 20 T cell receptor beta chains from one specimen sequenced in a study of cytomegalovirus exposure and HLA in healthy donors. Sequencing was performed with immunoSEQ multiplex PCR; in TCRdb, only in-frame clones are kept and a portion is missing. The sample lists about 140,000 clones; 86% were seen once. Input material: PBMCs. The receptors here all came from a man in his late teens or twenties in good health and CMV-seronegative.

The chain links TRBV29-1 to TRBJ2-2; D possibly corresponds to TRBD2 (6 bases). Germline CDR1 SQVTM, CDR2 ANQGSEA. V was trimmed by 7 bases and J by 1 base, leaving 19 bases between them. There are 16 residues in the CDR3. The CDR3 region is CSALGGVDRNTGELFF. In DNA, the CDR3 is TGCAGCGCTCTCGGAGGGGTCGACAGGAACACCGGGGAGCTGTTTTTT.

The chain links TRBV30 to TRBJ1-2; D remains unclear. This CDR3 comprises 12 residues. The germline V gene encodes CDR1 GTSNPN and CDR2 SVGIG (reference sequence). The germline V and J ends were trimmed by 5 bases and 5 bases, with 12 bases remaining between them. CDR3 region: CAWGPPSYGYTF. The CDR3, as DNA: TGTGCCTGGGGCCCGCCTTCTTATGGCTACACCTTC. Complete variable domain (other parts from reference TRBV30 and TRBJ1-2): SQTIHQWPATLVQPVGSPLSLECTVEGTSNPNLYWYRQAAGRGLQLLFYSVGIGQISSEVPQNLSASRPQDRQFILSSKKLLLSDSGFYLCAWGPPSYGYTFGSGTRLTVV.

This chain connects TRBV9 to TRBJ2-1; D might be TRBD2 (6 bases). This CDR3 has 16 amino acids. V lost 3 bases and J 7 bases, leaving 20 bases between the germline ends. Per germline, CDR1 SGDLS and CDR2 YYNGEE. The CDR3 sequence: CASSALGQGGLNEQFF. The DNA for the CDR3 is TGTGCCAGCAGCGCCCTTGGGCAGGGAGGTTTGAATGAGCAGTTCTTC.

V usage is TRBV10-1 and J usage is TRBJ2-1; the match to TRBD2 covers 13 bases. J gave up 9 bases and V 6 bases, and 8 bases lay outside the gene matches. Germline-derived CDR1 and CDR2 are WNHNN and SYGVQD (reference sequence). The CDR3 runs to 15 residues. CDR3 loop: CASSPTSGRAREQFF. Written as DNA, the CDR3 is TGCGCCAGCAGCCCCACTAGCGGGAGGGCCCGTGAGCAGTTCTTC.

The rearrangement uses TRBV4-2 and TRBJ1-2; perhaps TRBD1 as D (5 bases). Germline V gene data show CDR1 as LGHNA and CDR2 as YNFKEQ. This CDR3 has 14 amino acids. V was cut by 1 base and J by 6 bases, with 12 bases left in between. CDR3 DNA: TGTGCCAGCAGCCAAGTACCCAGGGAGGATGGCTACACCTTC. It encodes CASSQVPREDGYTF.

V and J are TRBV4-1 and TRBJ2-7, with 7 bases fitting TRBD1. The CDR3 totals 15 residues. V trimming: 2 bases; J trimming: 3 bases; junction bases outside the gene matches: 7. Germline CDR1 MGHRA, CDR2 YSYEKL. CDR3 nucleotide sequence: TGCGCCAGCAGCCAACTCAGGGGGAACCGCTACGAGCAGTACTTC. Its translation: CASSQLRGNRYEQYF.

The chain employs TRBV30 and TRBJ2-3, with 8 bases fitting TRBD2. The CDR3 is made up of 14 amino acids. Germline CDR1 GTSNPN, CDR2 SVGIG (reference sequence). The V segment lost 2 bases and the J segment 6 bases; nucleotides outside the gene matches: 7. The CDR3 DNA reads TGTGCCTGGAGTAGGGCGGGAGGTATCGATACGCAGTATTTT. Translation: CAWSRAGGIDTQYF.

The V call is TRBV5-4, the J call TRBJ1-4; no clear D. This CDR3 is built from 17 residues. The germline gives CDR1 SGHNT, CDR2 YYREEE (reference sequence). The V and J ends lost 1 base and 0 bases respectively, with 13 bases between them. CDR3: CASSLSPNPATNEKLFF. CDR3 DNA: TGTGCCAGCAGCTTGTCACCCAACCCAGCAACTAATGAAAAACTGTTTTTT.

CDR3 sequence (DNA): TGCGCCAGCAGCCTCCTAAGAGCGGGCCTCAACACCGGGGAGCTGTTTTTT. Protein product: CASSLLRAGLNTGELFF. The J gene is TRBJ2-2, the V gene TRBV4-1; D is possibly TRBD2 (6 bases). Trimming cost V 4 bases and J 2 bases, with 17 bases left between them. CDR3 length equals 17 residues. Per germline, CDR1 MGHRA and CDR2 YSYEKL.

The rearrangement links TRBV5-1 to TRBJ2-5; tentative D call: TRBD1 (6 bases). The CDR3 totals 15 residues. The V gene lost 0 bases and the J gene lost 4 bases, with 13 bases spanning the gap. Germline V gene data show CDR1 as SGHRS and CDR2 as YFSETQ. As DNA, the CDR3 is TGCGCCAGCAGCTTGGGGGACACCCGTTTAGAGACCCAGTACTTC. Translated, it gives CASSLGDTRLETQYF.

The CDR3 reads CASSPSRDSYGYTF. For the CDR3, the DNA is TGTGCCAGCTCACCGTCCCGGGACAGCTATGGCTACACCTTC. This rearrangement joins TRBV18 to TRBJ1-2, with TRBD1 matching 7 bases. V was clipped by 3 bases and J by 4 bases; unmatched bases: 5. Per the germline V gene, CDR1 is KGHSH and CDR2 is LQKENI. The CDR3 contains 14 residues.

This clone was seen a few times. The chain links TRBV4-1 to TRBJ1-2; TRBD1 might be the D (5 bases). Germline CDR1 MGHRA, CDR2 YSYEKL. The CDR3 has 15 residues. The germline V and J ends were trimmed by 1 base and 3 bases, with 12 bases remaining between them. This chain's CDR3 is CASSQAKTEHYGYTF. The CDR3 DNA follows: TGCGCCAGCAGCCAAGCAAAGACAGAACACTATGGCTACACCTTC.

This clone showed up just a few times. CDR3 residues: CASSGGEVTGLVTEAFF. CDR3 in DNA: TGTGCCAGCAGTGGAGGGGAGGTTACGGGTTTGGTCACTGAAGCTTTCTTT. This chain connects TRBV2 to TRBJ1-1; D may be TRBD1 (5 bases). Per the germline V gene, CDR1 is SNHLY and CDR2 is FYNNEI. The CDR3 covers 17 residues. V dropped 4 bases and J dropped 4 bases, with 22 bases sitting between them.

The CDR3 nucleotides read TGTGCCAGCAGCTTGGCGGCCAGGCGAAATTCACCCCTCCACTTT. Translated, it gives CASSLAARRNSPLHF. V usage is TRBV5-6 and J usage is TRBJ1-6; D unclear. Trimming shortened V by 0 bases and J by 7 bases, and 11 bases separated the two germline ends. CDR3 length: 15 residues. The V gene's germline CDR1 is SGHDT and CDR2 YYEEEE.

The chain combines TRBV19 with TRBJ1-1; D gene uncertain. The CDR3 covers 14 residues. Trimming stripped 3 bases from V and 4 bases from J, with 12 bases between. Germline V gene lookup returns CDR1 LNHDA and CDR2 SQIVND (reference sequence). CDR3: CASSIDGEGTEAFF. For the CDR3, the DNA is TGTGCCAGTAGTATTGATGGGGAGGGCACTGAAGCTTTCTTT.

The rearrangement links TRBV5-6 to TRBJ2-5, with TRBD2 as a possible D gene (6 bases). CDR1 SGHDT and CDR2 YYEEEE come from the germline V gene. Trimming removed 1 base from V and 4 bases from J, with 11 bases in between. The CDR3 runs to 14 residues. Written as DNA, the CDR3 is TGTGCCAGCAGCTTGTGGGGCGGGACAGAGACCCAGTACTTC. This sequence encodes CASSLWGGTETQYF. Based on the CDR3 plus reference TRBV5-6 and TRBJ2-5, the full variable domain is DAGVTQSPTHLIKTRGQQVTLRCSPKSGHDTVSWYQQALGQGPQFIFQYYEEEERQRGNFPDRFSGHQFPNYSSELNVNALLLGDSALYLCASSLWGGTETQYFGPGTRLLVL.

The genes are TRBV5-5 and TRBJ1-2; TRBD1 aligns across 12 bases. Germline V gene data show CDR1 as SGHKS and CDR2 as YYEKEE (reference sequence). The trim removed 4 bases at V and 5 bases at J, leaving 9 bases unmatched. The CDR3 runs 16 residues. The CDR3 nucleotides are TGTGCCAGCAGCCAAATCCGGGACAGGGGGCCTTATGGCTACACCTTC. Its protein is CASSQIRDRGPYGYTF. The full variable domain, completed using reference TRBV5-5 and TRBJ1-2, is DAGVTQSPTHLIKTRGQQVTLRCSPISGHKSVSWYQQVLGQGPQFIFQYYEKEERGRGNFPDRFSARQFPNYSSELNVNALLLGDSALYLCASSQIRDRGPYGYTFGSGTRLTVV.

The chain employs TRBV9 and TRBJ2-5; D gene ambiguous. The CDR3 runs to 13 residues. Trimming shortened V by 0 bases and J by 5 bases, and 8 bases separated the two germline ends. CDR1 is SGDLS and CDR2 is YYNGEE in the germline V gene. The CDR3 reads CASSVATWETQYF. The CDR3 DNA is TGTGCCAGCAGCGTAGCTACTTGGGAGACCCAGTACTTC.

This CDR3 is CASMEEVDTEAFF. The CDR3 DNA reads as TGTGCCAGCATGGAGGAGGTGGACACTGAAGCTTTCTTT. The V call is TRBV2, the J call TRBJ1-1; no reliable D call. Germline values: CDR1 SNHLY, CDR2 FYNNEI. The length of the CDR3 is 13 residues. V lost 7 bases, J lost 3 bases, and 12 bases lay in between.

The V and J genes are TRBV13 and TRBJ2-3; 7 positions agree with TRBD2. V lost 4 bases, J lost 9 bases, and 28 bases stayed unmatched. This CDR3 is built from 20 residues. In germline, CDR1 is PRHDT, CDR2 FYEKMQ (reference sequence). The CDR3 DNA sequence: TGTGCCAGCAGCTACGACATCCGGGCTAGCGGTGCCCTTCAATGGGGGACGCAGTATTTT. This sequence encodes CASSYDIRASGALQWGTQYF.